This T cell receptor beta chain came from a study of identical twins. The CDR3 is 14 residues long. Trimming took 2 bases from V and 5 from J, leaving 10 bases between them. This clonotype was observed at least ten times. Only healthy Caucasians were included as donors. TCRdb called the 5' RACE reads again in MiXCR, with one record for every CDR3 protein. The sample yields hundreds of thousands of distinct CDR3 sequences, around 10% seen once. Sequencing was done on a sample of memory (CD45RO+) T cells sorted from blood. The receptor's source is a woman under 30 in good health. This sequence joins TRBV12-3 or TRBV12-4 and TRBJ2-4, with D hard to call. The CDR3 protein is CASSLTGIQNIQYF. The CDR3 coding sequence is TGTGCCAGCAGTTTAACGGGTATACAAAACATTCAGTACTTC.